The 22 T cell receptor beta chains listed next were all sequenced from one sample in a study of T cell responses to AZD1222 COVID-19 vaccine. TCRdb keeps only in-frame clones here, not all; method: immunoSEQ multiplex PCR. The data show about 120,000 clones, with over 85% seen just once and roughly 2.7% held by the top ten. The specimen comprised peripheral blood, sampled 28 days after the second AZD1222 dose. These receptors originate from an adult who received the AZD1222 COVID-19 vaccine.

This clone was seen a handful of times. This chain connects TRBV5-4 to TRBJ2-2; TRBD1 matches 7 bases. Germline values: CDR1 SGHNT, CDR2 YYREEE (reference sequence). The CDR3 totals 14 residues. Germline trimming cut 4 bases from V and 6 bases from J; bases unmatched to any gene: 6. The CDR3 spells CASSTQGLAGELFF. CDR3 nucleotide sequence: TGTGCCAGCAGCACACAGGGGTTAGCCGGGGAGCTGTTTTTT.

The V gene is TRBV19, the J gene TRBJ1-2; no definite D call. Germline lookup yields CDR1 LNHDA and CDR2 SQIVND (reference sequence). The CDR3 extends over 14 amino acids. Trimming took 0 bases from V and 4 from J, leaving 9 bases between them. CDR3 sequence: CASSIDLPTYGYTF. The CDR3 DNA sequence: TGTGCCAGTAGTATAGATCTGCCAACCTATGGCTACACCTTC.

The chain carries TRBV4-1 and TRBJ1-2, with unresolved D. CDR3 length: 13 amino acids. Germline CDR1 is MGHRA and CDR2 is YSYEKL. The V end was cut by 3 bases, the J end by 4 bases, with 9 bases between. The CDR3 reads CASSHGMTYGYTF. The DNA for the CDR3 is TGCGCCAGCAGCCACGGGATGACCTATGGCTACACCTTC.

The V call is TRBV12-3 or TRBV12-4, the J call TRBJ1-1; D is perhaps TRBD1 (5 bases). The CDR3 contains 13 residues. The V end was cut by 3 bases, the J end by 2 bases, with 7 bases between. The CDR3 region is CASSFQGNTEAFF. The CDR3 nucleotides are TGTGCCAGCAGTTTCCAGGGAAACACTGAAGCTTTCTTT.

This clone was seen once. The CDR3 loop is CASSLSRQANTGELFF. In nucleotides, the CDR3 is TGTGCCAGCAGTTTATCTCGTCAAGCCAACACCGGGGAGCTGTTTTTT. This chain uses TRBV27 with TRBJ2-2; no reliable D call. V gave up 0 bases and J gave up 2 bases, with 10 bases separating them. Germline-derived CDR1 and CDR2 are MNHEY and SMNVEV (reference sequence). This CDR3 is built from 16 residues.

In nucleotides, the CDR3 is TGTGCCAGCAGTCCAGAATATAGCACAGATACGCAGTATTTT. It yields the protein CASSPEYSTDTQYF. The chain couples TRBV27 to TRBJ2-3; D unresolved. The CDR3 consists of 14 residues. The germline gives CDR1 MNHEY, CDR2 SMNVEV (reference sequence). Trimming left V 5 bases short and J 0 bases short, with 9 bases between.

CDR3: CASSLDGDMNTEAFF. CDR3 sequence (DNA): TGTGCCAGCTCTCTTGACGGCGACATGAACACTGAAGCTTTCTTT. V is TRBV18 and J is TRBJ1-1; D unresolved. There are 15 residues in the CDR3. Trimming took 6 bases from V and 0 from J, leaving 14 bases between them. Germline CDR1 and CDR2: KGHSH and LQKENI.

The chain joins TRBV4-1 to TRBJ1-5; 7 nucleotides agree with TRBD1. V shed 3 bases, J shed 5 bases, and the junction held 13 bases outside the gene matches. From germline, CDR1 is MGHRA and CDR2 YSYEKL. The CDR3 sequence is 17 residues long. In nucleotides, the CDR3 is TGCGCCAGCAGCCAGGGGGCCCGGGGGACAGTTTATCAGCCCCAGCATTTT. Protein: CASSQGARGTVYQPQHF.

The gene calls are TRBV7-9 and TRBJ2-5; D unresolved. This CDR3 has 12 amino acids. V lost 3 bases, J lost 4 bases, and 6 bases lay in between. The germline gives CDR1 SEHNR, CDR2 FQNEAQ (reference sequence). The CDR3 DNA follows: TGTGCCAGCAGCTTGGCTATAGAGACCCAGTACTTC. Its translation: CASSLAIETQYF.

This chain uses TRBV30 with TRBJ1-1; D remains ambiguous. Trimming shortened V by 0 bases and J by 2 bases, and 10 bases separated the two germline ends. The CDR3 covers 14 residues. Germline V gives CDR1 GTSNPN, CDR2 SVGIG (reference sequence). CDR3 DNA: TGTGCCTGGAGTGTCGTTGCGCGAAACACTGAAGCTTTCTTT. Protein sequence: CAWSVVARNTEAFF.

The chain combines TRBV11-2 with TRBJ2-5; no definite D call. The CDR3 spans 11 residues. V gave up 5 bases and J gave up 7 bases, with 8 bases separating them. Germline loops: CDR1 SGHAT, CDR2 FQNNGV. The CDR3 region is CASSPGRTQYF. The DNA for the CDR3 is TGTGCCAGCAGCCCCGGTCGGACCCAGTACTTC.

V usage is TRBV3-1 (or the pseudogene TRBV3-2) and J usage is TRBJ2-2; tentatively, D is TRBD1 or TRBD2 (5 bases each). This CDR3 is 14 amino acids long. CDR1 LGHDT and CDR2 YNNKEL come from the germline V gene (reference sequence). Trimming stripped 3 bases from V and 9 bases from J, with 14 bases between. The CDR3 coding sequence is TGTGCCAGCAGCCAGGGGGTTGAGGGCCGGGAGCTGTTTTTT. Its protein product is CASSQGVEGRELFF.

The sample holds one count of this clone. The V and J genes are TRBV5-1 and TRBJ2-7; D is unclear. Germline V gene lookup returns CDR1 SGHRS and CDR2 YFSETQ. The CDR3 spans 12 residues. Trimming removed 3 bases from V and 3 bases from J, with 7 bases in between. This CDR3 is CASSSRSYEQYF. The CDR3 DNA reads as TGCGCCAGCAGCTCCAGGAGCTACGAGCAGTACTTC. Variable domain in full (rest from reference TRBV5-1 and TRBJ2-7): KAGVTQTPRYLIKTRGQQVTLSCSPISGHRSVSWYQQTPGQGLQFLFEYFSETQRNKGNFPGRFSGRQFSNSRSEMNVSTLELGDSALYLCASSSRSYEQYFGPGTRLTVT.

The gene calls are TRBV6-5 and TRBJ1-2, with D unresolved. This CDR3 is 14 amino acids long. Germline loops: CDR1 MNHEY, CDR2 SVGAGI. V dropped 2 bases and J dropped 3 bases, with 10 bases sitting between them. CDR3 nucleotide sequence: TGTGCCAGCAGTTACATTCGGGGAGACTATGGCTACACCTTC. Protein sequence: CASSYIRGDYGYTF.

The chain uses TRBV10-3 and TRBJ2-5; 11 bases fit TRBD2. CDR1 and CDR2 from the germline V gene are ENHRY and SYGVKD. This CDR3 has 15 amino acids. V lost 2 bases and J lost 5; bases outside the gene matches: 4. The CDR3 nucleotides read TGTGCCATCAGTGAGGTGACTAGCGGGGATGAGACCCAGTACTTC. Protein sequence: CAISEVTSGDETQYF.

The chain is built from TRBV21-1 and TRBJ1-2; the table names TRBD1, a call not compared with the DNA. TRBV21-1 is reported as a pseudogene. The CDR3 spans 15 residues. CDR3: CASSKAAGQNYGYTF. In DNA form, the CDR3 reads TGTGCCAGCAGCAAAGCGGCCGGACAGAACTATGGCTACACCTTC.

This sequence joins TRBV10-3 and TRBJ2-2; TRBD2 aligns across 7 bases. V lost 10 bases and J lost 1; bases outside the gene matches: 18. The V gene's germline CDR1 is ENHRY and CDR2 SYGVKD. The CDR3 covers 18 residues. The CDR3 is CATKRSGGGEGNTGELFF. CDR3 nucleotides: TGTGCCACCAAACGTAGCGGCGGCGGGGAGGGGAACACCGGGGAGCTGTTTTTT.

The gene calls are TRBV20-1 and TRBJ2-7; 10 bases line up with TRBD2. Per the germline V gene, CDR1 is DFQATT and CDR2 is SNEGSKA (reference sequence). Trimming at V came to 3 bases and at J to 0 bases, leaving 2 bases not matched to a gene. The CDR3 is 14 residues long. Here the CDR3 DNA reads TGCAGTGCTAGTCAGCGGGGGGGCTCCTACGAGCAGTACTTC. It is translated as CSASQRGGSYEQYF.

The V gene is TRBV7-6, the J gene TRBJ1-1, with D possibly matching TRBD1 (5 bases). Trimming took 5 bases from V and 3 from J, leaving 16 bases between them. Germline-derived CDR1 and CDR2 are SGHVS and FNYEAQ. The length of the CDR3 is 15 residues. The CDR3 here is CASSPFVGRDTEAFF. The CDR3 nucleotides read TGTGCCAGCAGCCCCTTCGTGGGGCGTGACACTGAAGCTTTCTTT.

CDR3 bases: TGTGCCAGTAGTCCCCGGGCGGGCCCCATCGGGGAGCTGTTTTTT. Translating gives CASSPRAGPIGELFF. V is TRBV19 and J is TRBJ2-2; the D gene is possibly TRBD2 (5 bases). The ends were cut back, 5 bases at V and 7 bases at J, with 17 bases in the middle. The CDR3 sequence is 15 residues long. Germline V gene sequence: CDR1 LNHDA, CDR2 SQIVND (reference sequence).

The chain couples TRBV6-5 to TRBJ2-7, with D tentatively TRBD2 (5 bases). The CDR3 runs 14 residues. Germline CDR1 MNHEY, CDR2 SVGAGI. V was shortened by 2 bases and J by 1 base, with 9 bases between the two germline ends. The CDR3 here is CASSYVEGSYEQYF. CDR3 bases: TGTGCCAGCAGTTACGTCGAGGGATCCTACGAGCAGTACTTC.

The V gene is TRBV5-8, the J gene TRBJ2-3; 9 nucleotides line up with TRBD2. This CDR3 has 16 residues. V was clipped by 3 bases and J by 3 bases; unmatched bases: 8. Germline loops: CDR1 SGHTS, CDR2 YDEGEE. CDR3 amino acids: CASSYTTSGATDTQYF. The CDR3 DNA sequence: TGTGCCAGCAGCTACACGACTAGCGGAGCTACAGATACGCAGTATTTT.